This TCR beta chain was captured in a study of control samples from healthy donors and cancer patients (dated by TCRdb to 2020 to 2022). Looking up the germline V gene yields CDR1 ENHRY and CDR2 SYGVKD. The V end gives up 9 bases and the J end 3 bases, leaving 1 base in the junction not matched to a gene. The CDR3 sequence holds 11 residues, the cysteine and phenylalanine included. This entry keeps only the CDR3 DNA: 33 bases, framed from base 1. The library was generated by the immunoSEQ multiplex PCR assay. TCRdb mirrors the immuneACCESS table, restricted to in-frame sequences. Some clones are absent from its copies; in checked studies, under half trace to an unresolved V gene, and the reason for the others is unknown. Recorded for this sample are 150,000 to 200,000 clones; just over 90% of them occurred a single time. Of the sample, 1.3% to 1.5% falls within the top ten clones. The count of this clone is one. Its antigen has not been determined. No per-base quality is available; no much larger clone lies one base away.

The source of this sequence is a man aged 25 to 40 in good health. This chain is built from TRBV10-3 and TRBJ1-1; TRBD1 aligns with 7 central bases. The sequenced sample consisted of blood. The CDR3 protein sequence reads: CAIQGDTEAFF. The DNA sequence reads TGTGCCATTCAGGGGGACACTGAAGCTTTCTTT.